Below are 8 T cell receptor beta chains sequenced from a single sample in a study of technical replicates of blood from several donors. Profiling relied on immunoSEQ multiplex PCR, and the TCRdb table lists in-frame clones only, not all of them. The sample gives tens of thousands of clones, 90% to 96% of which show up once; around 0.37% is in the top ten. The specimen was T cells isolated from PBMCs. These receptor sequences come from a human donor in good health.

The chain employs TRBV18 and TRBJ1-3; D gene ambiguous. Germline lookup yields CDR1 KGHSH and CDR2 LQKENI. This CDR3 region has 13 residues. The V end lost 10 bases, the J end lost 0 bases, and 10 bases lay between the germline ends. Written as DNA, the CDR3 is TGTGCCACCGCCCTCAGCTCTGGAAACACCATATATTTT. Translation gives CATALSSGNTIYF.

The gene calls are TRBV21-1 and TRBJ1-3; the DNA was not compared with TRBD1, the D call given in the table. TRBV21-1 is marked as a pseudogene. The CDR3 contains 15 residues. The CDR3 loop is CASSGQGSSGNTIYF. The CDR3 DNA sequence: TGTGCCAGCAGCGGACAGGGGAGCTCTGGAAACACCATATATTTT.

This chain uses TRBV7-9 with TRBJ1-1; D gene ambiguous. Germline V lookup: CDR1 SEHNR, CDR2 FQNEAQ (reference sequence). CDR3 length: 12 amino acids. The V gene lost 5 bases and the J gene lost 1 base, with 5 bases spanning the gap. DNA of the CDR3: TGTGCCAGCAGCATCCAGAACACTGAAGCTTTCTTT. This codes for CASSIQNTEAFF.

This chain links TRBV6-5 with TRBJ2-7; TRBD2 might be the D (6 bases). The CDR3 extends over 15 amino acids. The germline CDR1 and CDR2 sequences are MNHEY and SVGAGI. V was trimmed by 0 bases and J by 5 bases, leaving 14 bases between them. The CDR3 DNA reads as TGTGCCAGCAGTTACTCGCGGGGCCTCGGGGACGAGCAGTACTTC. Protein: CASSYSRGLGDEQYF.

A single count supports this clone. The rearrangement joins TRBV7-8 to TRBJ2-7; tentatively, D is TRBD1 (5 bases). This CDR3 is built from 14 residues. V gave up 8 bases and J gave up 3 bases, with 17 bases separating them. Germline loops: CDR1 SGHVS, CDR2 FQNEAQ. CDR3 region: CASCPSTGDYEQYF. For the CDR3, the DNA is TGTGCCAGCTGCCCAAGCACAGGAGACTACGAGCAGTACTTC.

The gene calls are TRBV4-2 and TRBJ2-1; 14 nucleotides match TRBD2. Per germline, CDR1 LGHNA and CDR2 YNFKEQ. The CDR3 extends over 17 amino acids. V lost 5 bases and J lost 2; bases outside the gene matches: 5. CDR3 in amino acids: CASSFWTSGRPYNEQFF. The CDR3 nucleotides are TGTGCCAGCAGCTTCTGGACTAGCGGGAGGCCCTACAATGAGCAGTTCTTC.

J is TRBJ1-2 and V is TRBV6-5; D remains ambiguous. Trimming took 6 bases from V and 1 from J, leaving 3 bases between them. Germline assignment: CDR1 MNHEY and CDR2 SVGAGI. There are 11 residues in the CDR3. The CDR3 reads CASSNNYGYTF. The CDR3 bases are TGTGCCAGCAGCAATAACTATGGCTACACCTTC.

The chain couples TRBV6-1 to TRBJ1-5; tentatively, D is TRBD1 (5 bases). The CDR3 extends over 20 amino acids. Trimming shortened V by 2 bases and J by 5 bases, and 28 bases separated the two germline ends. CDR1 is MNHNS, CDR2 SASEGT, per germline. The CDR3 is CASSEYLGTTHKGSDQPQHF. DNA for the CDR3: TGTGCCAGCAGTGAATATTTAGGGACTACCCATAAGGGTTCGGATCAGCCCCAGCATTTT.